Listed below are T cell receptor beta chains from one sample, sequenced in a study of human T cells and chemical hapten exposure. TCRdb re-analysed the RACE reads in MiXCR, keeping a single row per CDR3 protein. The sample contains around 110,000 distinct CDR3 sequences, around 10% of which appear only once. Source: whole blood, taken in connection with sensitization to the hapten diphenylcyclopropenone (DPC). The source is a woman aged 45-59 years with alopecia areata. Some clones in this sample may be carry-over from other donors' samples. Both conserved end residues are part of each CDR3. The order of the fields is V gene, J gene, clone size, D gene, CDR3 DNA, CDR3 protein. D genes are given only for firm matches. The size entry is marked missing in some rows and otherwise reads once, few, many or a size class.

V: TRBV7-2; J: TRBJ2-7; size: few; D: .; DNA: TGTGCCAGCAGCTTAGGGCCAGGGTTGAACGACGAGCAGTACTTC; CDR3: CASSLGPGLNDEQYF
V: TRBV11-2; J: TRBJ1-2; size: few; D: TRBD1; DNA: TGTGCCAGCAGTTCGGGACAGGGGGCGCGCGGCTACACCTTC; CDR3: CASSSGQGARGYTF
V: TRBV5-1; J: TRBJ2-7; size: .; D: TRBD2; DNA: TGCGCCAGCAGGAGCGGGGGCTACGAGCAGTACTTC; CDR3: CASRSGGYEQYF
V: TRBV4-1; J: TRBJ2-2; size: .; D: TRBD2; DNA: TGCGCCAGCAGCGAACTAGCGGGAGTCCGTCCCGGGGAGCTGTTTTTT; CDR3: CASSELAGVRPGELFF
V: TRBV7-2; J: TRBJ1-2; size: .; D: .; DNA: TGTGCCAGCAGCTTGGACGGGGGACCAAACTATGGCTACACCTTC; CDR3: CASSLDGGPNYGYTF
V: TRBV18; J: TRBJ2-7; size: many; D: TRBD2; DNA: TGTGCCAGCTCACCAAGCGCCTCACTAAGCGGGAGAGGCGACGAGCAGTACTTC; CDR3: CASSPSASLSGRGDEQYF
V: TRBV28; J: TRBJ1-4; size: many; D: TRBD1; DNA: TGTGCCAGCAGCTACGCCGGGACAGGTTATGAAAAACTGTTTTTT; CDR3: CASSYAGTGYEKLFF
V: TRBV18; J: TRBJ2-3; size: few; D: TRBD1; DNA: TGTGCCAGCTCGGCTAGGACAGGGCGGACAGATACGCAGTATTTT; CDR3: CASSARTGRTDTQYF
V: TRBV6-6; J: TRBJ1-2; size: .; D: .; DNA: TGTGCCAGCAGTTACCAGGGGCCCTATGGCTACACCTTC; CDR3: CASSYQGPYGYTF
V: TRBV14; J: TRBJ2-2; size: many; D: .; DNA: TGTGCCAGCAGCCAAACGACCGGGGAGCTGTTTTTT; CDR3: CASSQTTGELFF
V: TRBV21-1; J: TRBJ1-1; size: few; D: .; DNA: TGTGCCAGCAGCTCGGAGAACACTGAAGCTTTCTTT; CDR3: CASSSENTEAFF
V: TRBV6-5; J: TRBJ1-1; size: .; D: TRBD1; DNA: TGTGCCAGCAGTTACGACAGGGCGCGGATGAACACTGAAGCTTTCTTT; CDR3: CASSYDRARMNTEAFF
V: TRBV15; J: TRBJ1-6; size: .; D: .; DNA: TGTGCCACCAGCTTTGGGCAGGGAAATTCACCCCTCCACTTT; CDR3: CATSFGQGNSPLHF
V: TRBV29-1; J: TRBJ1-4; size: few; D: TRBD1; DNA: TGCAGCGTTGAAAAATCCGGGACAGGGACTGAAAAACTGTTTTTT; CDR3: CSVEKSGTGTEKLFF
V: TRBV5-6; J: TRBJ1-6; size: .; D: TRBD1; DNA: TGTGCCAGCAGCTACGATACAGGGGAAGATTCACCCCTCCACTTT; CDR3: CASSYDTGEDSPLHF
V: TRBV28; J: TRBJ2-7; size: .; D: .; DNA: TGTGCCAGCGGAGACATAAGGGCCTACGAGCAGTACTTC; CDR3: CASGDIRAYEQYF
V: TRBV7-8; J: TRBJ2-5; size: many; D: .; DNA: TGTGCCAGCAGCTTACGGTCAGAAGAGACCCAGTACTTC; CDR3: CASSLRSEETQYF
V: TRBV5-1; J: TRBJ2-7; size: many; D: .; DNA: TGCGCCAGCAGCTACGACGTCGAGCAGTACTTC; CDR3: CASSYDVEQYF
V: TRBV6-1; J: TRBJ2-1; size: .; D: TRBD1; DNA: TGTGCCAGCAGTCAGGGGGTGTACAATGAGCAGTTCTTC; CDR3: CASSQGVYNEQFF
V: TRBV6-5; J: TRBJ1-5; size: many; D: .; DNA: TGTGCCAGCAGCTCGGCGGGGGCAGAGCCCCAGCATTTT; CDR3: CASSSAGAEPQHF
V: TRBV7-9; J: TRBJ2-3; size: many; D: .; DNA: TGTGCCAGCAGCTTAGGAGGGTCAGATACGCAGTATTTT; CDR3: CASSLGGSDTQYF
V: TRBV7-2; J: TRBJ1-1; size: few; D: .; DNA: TGTGCCAGCAGCTTATTACAGGGCGTCACTGAAGCTTTCTTT; CDR3: CASSLLQGVTEAFF
V: TRBV7-9; J: TRBJ2-3; size: many; D: .; DNA: TGTGCCAGCAGTCAACACAGGGTCAGAGATACGCAGTATTTT; CDR3: CASSQHRVRDTQYF
V: TRBV4-1; J: TRBJ2-1; size: many; D: TRBD2; DNA: TGCGCCAGCAGCCAAGAGGGCGGGGGCTCCTACAATGAGCAGTTCTTC; CDR3: CASSQEGGGSYNEQFF
V: TRBV7-6; J: TRBJ1-5; size: few; D: TRBD1; DNA: TGTGCCAGCAGCTTAGGCCCAGGGGGTAATCAGCCCCAGCATTTT; CDR3: CASSLGPGGNQPQHF
V: TRBV5-1; J: TRBJ1-2; size: many; D: TRBD1; DNA: TGCGCCAGCAGCCCGGGACAGGGGAACTATGGCTACACCTTC; CDR3: CASSPGQGNYGYTF
V: TRBV29-1; J: TRBJ2-7; size: few; D: TRBD1; DNA: TGCAGCGTCACTCCGACAGGGGATGCCGAGCAGTACTTC; CDR3: CSVTPTGDAEQYF
V: TRBV7-2; J: TRBJ2-5; size: .; D: TRBD1; DNA: TGTGCCAGCAGACCCCCGGGACAGGGTGGGGAGACCCAGTACTTC; CDR3: CASRPPGQGGETQYF
V: TRBV28; J: TRBJ2-4; size: .; D: .; DNA: TGTGCCAGCAGTCCTAGCGACATCCTCAAAAACATTCAGTACTTC; CDR3: CASSPSDILKNIQYF
V: TRBV5-1; J: TRBJ2-7; size: .; D: .; DNA: TGCGCCAGCAGCTTGGTGACTACAGGTTCCGAGCAGTACTTC; CDR3: CASSLVTTGSEQYF
V: TRBV20-1; J: TRBJ2-1; size: many; D: TRBD2; DNA: TGCAGTGCTAGAGTCCGGACTAGCGGGAGGGATAATGAGCAGTTCTTC; CDR3: CSARVRTSGRDNEQFF
V: TRBV4-3; J: TRBJ2-1; size: few; D: TRBD1; DNA: TGCGCCAGCAGCCAGTCACAGGGGACGGGTGAGCAGTTCTTC; CDR3: CASSQSQGTGEQFF
V: TRBV2; J: TRBJ1-1; size: .; D: .; DNA: TGTGCCAGCAGTGAAGGCGGGCAGAACACTGAAGCTTTCTTT; CDR3: CASSEGGQNTEAFF
V: TRBV4-2; J: TRBJ2-2; size: few; D: .; DNA: TGTGCCAGCAGCCAAGATTTGGCAGCAATCTCGAACACCGGGGAGCTGTTTTTT; CDR3: CASSQDLAAISNTGELFF
V: TRBV19; J: TRBJ2-5; size: .; D: .; DNA: TGTGCCAGTGGCGAATCGTCAGGGGAAGAGACCCAGTACTTC; CDR3: CASGESSGEETQYF
V: TRBV25-1; J: TRBJ2-2; size: .; D: TRBD1; DNA: TGTGCCAGCAGTGGTCCGAGGACAGGGCTTAGGACCGGGGAGCTGTTTTTT; CDR3: CASSGPRTGLRTGELFF
V: TRBV6-1; J: TRBJ1-5; size: .; D: .; DNA: TGTGCCAGCAGTTCCTCCAGGCAGGGCTGGCAGCCCCAGCATTTT; CDR3: CASSSSRQGWQPQHF
V: TRBV7-6; J: TRBJ2-5; size: .; D: .; DNA: TGTGCCAGCAGCTCACTACTAGGCCAGACCCAGTACTTC; CDR3: CASSSLLGQTQYF
V: TRBV20-1; J: TRBJ2-7; size: many; D: .; DNA: TGCAGTGCTAGCCCTCGCTACGAGCAGTACTTC; CDR3: CSASPRYEQYF
V: TRBV28; J: TRBJ1-1; size: few; D: .; DNA: TGTGCCAGCAGTTTATTAGGACACAGCGGACTATCATCAATGAACACTGAAGCTTTCTTT; CDR3: CASSLLGHSGLSSMNTEAFF
V: TRBV16; J: TRBJ2-3; size: few; D: TRBD2; DNA: TGTGCCAGCAGCCAACCGGTAGTAAGCGGGAGTCCGGATACGCAGTATTTT; CDR3: CASSQPVVSGSPDTQYF
V: TRBV21-1; J: TRBJ1-4; size: few; D: .; DNA: TGTGCCAGCAGCAAAGCGCTTTCATCAGTGGCAGGGGGCCCTGAAAAACTGTTTTTT; CDR3: CASSKALSSVAGGPEKLFF
V: TRBV12-3/TRBV12-4; J: TRBJ2-2; size: few; D: TRBD1; DNA: TGTGCCAGCAGTTTACGACAGGGTTTCGGGGAGCTGTTTTTT; CDR3: CASSLRQGFGELFF
V: TRBV20-1; J: TRBJ1-2; size: many; D: .; DNA: TGCAGTGCTAGAGATTCCCTTGGGCACACCACCTCCGCTTGGGGCTACACCTTC; CDR3: CSARDSLGHTTSAWGYTF
V: TRBV5-4; J: TRBJ2-1; size: few; D: TRBD2; DNA: TGTGCCAGCAGCCGTAGCGGGGTCACCTACAATGAGCAGTTCTTC; CDR3: CASSRSGVTYNEQFF
V: TRBV6-1; J: TRBJ2-5; size: .; D: .; DNA: TGTGCCAGCAGGGTCTTCGTGGATTCGGGAGAGACCCAGTACTTC; CDR3: CASRVFVDSGETQYF
V: TRBV6-2/TRBV6-3; J: TRBJ2-2; size: .; D: .; DNA: TGTGCCAGCAGTTTACCCGGGGAGCTGTTTTTT; CDR3: CASSLPGELFF
V: TRBV6-1; J: TRBJ2-7; size: many; D: .; DNA: TGTGCCAGCAGTCCAGCGCAGGGGACCATCTACGAGCAGTACTTC; CDR3: CASSPAQGTIYEQYF
V: TRBV7-2; J: TRBJ2-7; size: .; D: .; DNA: TGTGCCAGCAGCCACGAAATAGACAGGGAGCAGTACTTC; CDR3: CASSHEIDREQYF
V: TRBV18; J: TRBJ1-3; size: many; D: .; DNA: TGTGCCAGCTCACCACCGGGGGGCCATGGAAACACCATATATTTT; CDR3: CASSPPGGHGNTIYF
V: TRBV7-8; J: TRBJ2-7; size: few; D: .; DNA: TGTGCCAGCAGCTTAGAAACCGCCTGGGACCAAAAATACGAGCAGTACTTC; CDR3: CASSLETAWDQKYEQYF
V: TRBV4-1; J: TRBJ1-5; size: few; D: .; DNA: TGCGCCAGCAGCCAAGATGCCTTCGGGGAGAGGAGTCAGCCCCAGCATTTT; CDR3: CASSQDAFGERSQPQHF
V: TRBV7-9; J: TRBJ2-1; size: .; D: TRBD1; DNA: TGTGCCAGCAGCTCAGGACAGGCAAATGAGCAGTTCTTC; CDR3: CASSSGQANEQFF